A selection of T cell receptor beta chains follows, all from one sample in a study of regulatory T cells in long-lasting Graves disease. TCRdb analysed the multiplex PCR reads with MiXCR anew, one entry per CDR3 protein. Counted here are approximately 400,000 distinct CDR3 sequences, approximately 16% occurring once; the ten biggest clones make up about 7.6%. This sample was shared with a second study, whose subject was T cells in Graves' hyperthyroidism and ophthalmopathy.

Material: peripheral blood mononuclear cells (PBMCs), obtained at new diagnosis, from a patient treated with antithyroid drugs. Every receptor here comes from a woman aged 40 to 50 with Graves disease. The CDR3 runs from the conserved cysteine through the conserved F or W. The D gene is left open where the match is weak. Size values are once, few and many counts, or a class for expanded clones, and some rows have none.

cdr3_aa cdr3_nt d_call j_call clone_size v_call
CASSSGTNEQFF TGTGCCAGCTCATCGGGTACCAATGAGCAGTTCTTC NA TRBJ2-1 many TRBV27
CASSLAGGLGYF TGTGCCAGCAGCTTAGCCGGGGGCTTGGGGTATTTT NA TRBJ2-3 NA TRBV7-2
CASSLRAGVTDTQYF TGTGCCAGCAGCTTAAGAGCGGGGGTGACAGATACGCAGTATTTT TRBD2 TRBJ2-3 many TRBV7-6
CSAWGRELADTQYF TGCAGTGCCTGGGGACGGGAGTTGGCAGATACGCAGTATTTT NA TRBJ2-3 NA TRBV20-1
CASSLELGSYNEQFF TGTGCCAGCAGTTTGGAATTGGGCTCCTACAATGAGCAGTTCTTC NA TRBJ2-1 many TRBV12-3/TRBV12-4
CSVELADNEQFF TGCAGCGTTGAACTAGCCGACAATGAGCAGTTCTTC NA TRBJ2-1 NA TRBV29-1
CASSITGSPPQHF TGTGCCAGTAGTATAACAGGGAGTCCGCCCCAGCATTTT NA TRBJ1-5 many TRBV19
CARKGGYTDTQYF TGTGCCAGAAAGGGTGGTTACACAGATACGCAGTATTTT NA TRBJ2-3 NA TRBV6-2/TRBV6-3
CASSLDGASYNEQFF TGTGCCAGCAGCTTAGACGGGGCGTCCTACAATGAGCAGTTCTTC NA TRBJ2-1 few TRBV7-9
CASSQDLEAGSNYGYTF TGTGCCAGCAGCCAAGATCTCGAGGCAGGGTCTAACTATGGCTACACCTTC NA TRBJ1-2 many TRBV14
CASSYWGGGTDTQYF TGTGCCAGCAGTTACTGGGGGGGTGGCACAGATACGCAGTATTTT TRBD2 TRBJ2-3 NA TRBV6-9
CASSPWGAGYNEQFF TGTGCCAGCAGCCCCTGGGGTGCGGGGTACAATGAGCAGTTCTTC NA TRBJ2-1 many TRBV27
CATQTGGGYGYTF TGTGCCACCCAGACAGGGGGCGGCTATGGCTACACCTTC TRBD1 TRBJ1-2 NA TRBV19
CASRKTGGRETQYF TGTGCCAGCAGAAAGACAGGGGGCCGAGAGACCCAGTACTTC TRBD1 TRBJ2-5 many TRBV28
CASSFNSGRAKYTGELFF TGTGCCAGCAGCTTTAATAGCGGGAGGGCCAAGTACACCGGGGAGCTGTTTTTT TRBD2 TRBJ2-2 many TRBV6-1
CSVLGGGGQETQYF TGCAGCGTTCTTGGGGGGGGAGGACAAGAGACCCAGTACTTC TRBD2 TRBJ2-5 many TRBV29-1
CASSEMGNSYTF TGTGCCAGCAGTGAGATGGGGAACAGCTACACCTTC NA TRBJ1-2 NA TRBV25-1
CASSEAFGTRSYF TGTGCCAGCAGTGAAGCGTTTGGGACTAGATCGTATTTT TRBD2 TRBJ2-3 many TRBV2
CASSPPGRVGSYEQYF TGTGCCAGCAGCCCCCCGGGAAGGGTCGGCTCCTACGAGCAGTACTTC NA TRBJ2-7 many TRBV3-1
CASSSISGGNQPQHF TGTGCCAGCAGTTCGATCAGTGGTGGCAATCAGCCCCAGCATTTT NA TRBJ1-5 few TRBV6-5
CASSEAHGGATYEQYF TGTGCCAGCAGTGAAGCGCACGGGGGAGCTACATACGAGCAGTACTTC NA TRBJ2-7 NA TRBV6-1
CASSLRGPLITDTQYF TGTGCCAGCAGTTTACGGGGGCCTCTCATCACAGATACGCAGTATTTT NA TRBJ2-3 few TRBV12-3/TRBV12-4
CASSRDRGSNYGYTF TGTGCCAGCTCACGGGACAGGGGGTCTAACTATGGCTACACCTTC TRBD1 TRBJ1-2 NA TRBV18
CASSTGGGNSPLHF TGTGCCAGCTCTACAGGGGGCGGTAATTCACCCCTCCACTTT TRBD1 TRBJ1-6 many TRBV28
CASSMQIGTRGPPYEQYF TGTGCCAGTAGTATGCAAATTGGGACTAGGGGCCCCCCCTACGAGCAGTACTTC TRBD2 TRBJ2-7 many TRBV19
CASSYPPTGDLAKNIQYF TGTGCCAGCAGTTACCCTCCTACAGGGGATCTAGCCAAAAACATTCAGTACTTC TRBD1 TRBJ2-4 many TRBV6-2/TRBV6-3
CASSPKPTSYYNEQFF TGCGCCAGCAGCCCAAAACCGACTAGCTACTACAATGAGCAGTTCTTC TRBD2 TRBJ2-1 NA TRBV5-6
CATEQGAHNEQFF TGTGCCACTGAACAAGGGGCGCATAATGAGCAGTTCTTC NA TRBJ2-1 NA TRBV24-1
CASRTGGWSPLHF TGTGCCAGCAGGACAGGGGGATGGTCACCCCTCCACTTT TRBD1 TRBJ1-6 NA TRBV6-1
CASSERGGASQETQYF TGTGCCAGCAGCGAACGGGGTGGGGCGTCACAAGAGACCCAGTACTTC NA TRBJ2-5 many TRBV7-2
CASSQDRGLGTEAFF TGTGCCAGCAGCCAAGATAGGGGCCTGGGGACTGAAGCTTTCTTT NA TRBJ1-1 many TRBV3-1
CASSKTGPETEAFF TGTGCCAGCAGTAAGACAGGTCCGGAGACTGAAGCTTTCTTT NA TRBJ1-1 many TRBV12-3/TRBV12-4
CASSRGVGGSFSYEQYF TGTGCCAGCAGCCGCGGAGTGGGCGGGAGTTTCTCCTACGAGCAGTACTTC TRBD2 TRBJ2-7 many TRBV3-1
CASSRDLNSYNEQFF TGTGCCAGCAGCCGCGACCTGAACTCCTACAATGAGCAGTTCTTC NA TRBJ2-1 many TRBV11-3
CASIRDYGYTF TGTGCCAGCATTCGGGACTATGGCTACACCTTC NA TRBJ1-2 many TRBV2
CASSGSLAASTDTQYF TGCGCCAGCAGCGGATCACTAGCAGCTAGCACAGATACGCAGTATTTT NA TRBJ2-3 many TRBV5-1
CASSLVARGRSGANVLTF TGTGCCAGCAGCTTAGTAGCCAGGGGGCGTTCTGGGGCCAACGTCCTGACTTTC TRBD1 TRBJ2-6 NA TRBV13
CASSDWDRDTQYF TGCGCCAGCAGCGATTGGGACAGGGATACGCAGTATTTT TRBD1 TRBJ2-3 NA TRBV5-1
CASSLGLANTEAFF TGCGCCAGCAGCTTGGGGCTGGCGAACACTGAAGCTTTCTTT NA TRBJ1-1 few TRBV5-1
CASSYDRVRNTEAFF TGTGCCAGCAGTTACGACAGGGTCCGGAACACTGAAGCTTTCTTT TRBD1 TRBJ1-1 many TRBV6-2/TRBV6-3
CASSQVTSGSSGANVLTF TGTGCCAGCAGCCAAGTGACTAGCGGGAGTTCTGGGGCCAACGTCCTGACTTTC TRBD2 TRBJ2-6 NA TRBV3-1